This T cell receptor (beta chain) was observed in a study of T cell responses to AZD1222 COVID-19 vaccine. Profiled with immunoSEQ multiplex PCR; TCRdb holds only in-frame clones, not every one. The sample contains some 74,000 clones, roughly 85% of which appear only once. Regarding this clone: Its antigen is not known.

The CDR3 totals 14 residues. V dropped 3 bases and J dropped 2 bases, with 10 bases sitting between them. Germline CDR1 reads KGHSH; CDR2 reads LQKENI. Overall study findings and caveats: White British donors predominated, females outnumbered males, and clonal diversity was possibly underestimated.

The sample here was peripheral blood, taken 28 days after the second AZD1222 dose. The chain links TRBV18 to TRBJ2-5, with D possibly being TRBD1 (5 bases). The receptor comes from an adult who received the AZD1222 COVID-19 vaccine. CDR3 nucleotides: TGTGCCAGCTCACCGATAACAGGTCAAGAGACCCAGTACTTC. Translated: CASSPITGQETQYF.